This T cell receptor beta chain was sequenced for a study of identical twins (dated by TCRdb to 2016 to 2017). For context, the study as a whole: To test whether fetal clonotypes persist, the study used deep sequencing on TCR alpha and beta repertoires from monozygotic twins, unrelated adults of various ages, and cord blood. To rule out contamination, replicate twin experiments were performed at different times with different library preparation protocols.

The CDR3 contains 17 residues, cysteine and phenylalanine counted. Of the read, only the CDR3 DNA is kept; its 51 bases are in frame from base 1. V has 5 bases trimmed and J has 3 bases trimmed; junction bases matching no gene number 11. The germline V gene encodes CDR1 MNHEY and CDR2 SMNVEV (reference sequence). Library preparation employed 5' RACE. Sequencing took place on an Illumina HiSeq 2000. Template switching introduced a universal primer binding site; the final cDNA contained a unique molecular identifier, enabling accurate counting of TCR cDNA molecules. Specific primers in the conserved constant-segment region were used to synthesize first-strand cDNA for TCR alpha and beta chains. To control for contamination, every cDNA library carried two barcodes: a SMART-Mk sample barcode plus Illumina barcodes. TruSeq adapter sequences along with Illumina sample barcodes were introduced in two successive PCR steps. The TCR alpha and beta cDNA libraries were sequenced on the Illumina HiSeq platform using custom primers. The original pipeline was this. MiGEC was used to process raw reads and extract unique molecular identifiers, and MiXCR was used to find CDR3 positions. Recombination models were inferred per individual with the repgenHMM and IGoR tools using an EM algorithm. The analysis of shared clonotypes was done with the tcR package in R, with sharing normalized by the product of cloneset sizes. Out-of-frame nonproductive sequences were analyzed to study raw recombination free of thymic and clonal selection effects. Using fastp at Q25 and MiXCR, TCRdb reprocessed the public reads and kept productive beta chains. Each CDR3 protein appears once, grouped with its most common genes and DNA. Here the V and J calls rest on TCRdb's processing, not on the authors' analysis. Within this sample are 210,000 or so distinct CDR3 sequences, with less than 8% of them counted one time only. The ten largest clonotypes hold around 1.8% of the sample.

This clonotype has at least ten counts. The antigen it binds to is not known. It has no much larger one-base neighbor in the sample; base qualities were not kept. Every donor in the study was a healthy Caucasian. The twin cohort consisted of three pairs of female monozygotic twins, all aged roughly 18 to 30 years. Using Miltenyi CD45RO+ enrichment and human naive T-cell isolation kits, memory (CD45RO+) and naive T cells were isolated from PBMC. Here is what the overall study found, with its caveats: Fewer insertions were carried by abundant cord blood beta clonotypes, a similar but weaker trend appeared in young adult naive repertoires, and no such trend appeared in memory repertoires. Invariant T cells such as MAIT and iNKT could partly confound zero-insertion analyses, though diverse VJ usage argued against this for most clonotypes. In monozygotic twins, recombination models systematically underestimated out-of-frame TCR alpha sharing, but the models matched the sharing seen between unrelated individuals. Compared with coincidental sharing between unrelated individuals, an excess of low generation-probability sequences was observed among out-of-frame TCR alpha sequences shared between twins. The excess sharing between twins in beta out-of-frame sequences was weaker because fewer shared sequences reduced the signal-to-noise ratio. Conclusions relied on cross-sectional statistical analysis, since the same donors could not be followed over many years.

The same specimen was also included in a second study, on yellow fever vaccine responses in identical twins. The second source states: The authors reported that the T cell response to vaccination in identical twins appeared partly convergent and partly personalized. Focusing on identical twins, the study followed the T cell clones that responded to the vaccine, and did so with precision.

The sequenced sample consisted of memory (CD45RO+) T cells sorted from blood. The sample's cell subset or site label, in plain terms: CD45RO+ enriched T cells. This sequence uses TRBV27 and TRBJ2-3, and TRBD1 aligns with 10 junction nucleotides. The receptor's source is a woman aged 18-29 years in good health. The nucleotide sequence is TGTGCCAGCAGTCTCTACCCCCCGGGACAGGGGACAGATACGCAGTATTTT. Its translation is CASSLYPPGQGTDTQYF.